The clone carrying this TCR beta chain was counted many times. TCRdb re-derived calls from the 5' RACE reads in MiXCR, one entry per CDR3 protein. The sample records 150,000 to 200,000 distinct CDR3 sequences, 15% to 20% being singletons. The record originates from a study of CD8 T cells in ankylosing spondylitis. The CDR3 is made up of 18 amino acids. J was trimmed by 3 bases and V by 5 bases; bases with no gene match: 21. CDR1 and CDR2 from the germline V gene are DFQATT and SNEGSKA (reference sequence). The specimen was blood, either unsorted or a sorted T cell fraction (not recorded which). The chain couples TRBV20-1 to TRBJ2-7; 8 positions agree with TRBD1. The TCR was taken from a male donor under 30 with ankylosing spondylitis or in good health (not recorded which). The chain's CDR3 is CSAFGQGSLRAGSYEQYF. The CDR3 coding sequence is TGCAGTGCTTTTGGACAGGGAAGTTTGCGAGCGGGTAGCTACGAGCAGTACTTC.